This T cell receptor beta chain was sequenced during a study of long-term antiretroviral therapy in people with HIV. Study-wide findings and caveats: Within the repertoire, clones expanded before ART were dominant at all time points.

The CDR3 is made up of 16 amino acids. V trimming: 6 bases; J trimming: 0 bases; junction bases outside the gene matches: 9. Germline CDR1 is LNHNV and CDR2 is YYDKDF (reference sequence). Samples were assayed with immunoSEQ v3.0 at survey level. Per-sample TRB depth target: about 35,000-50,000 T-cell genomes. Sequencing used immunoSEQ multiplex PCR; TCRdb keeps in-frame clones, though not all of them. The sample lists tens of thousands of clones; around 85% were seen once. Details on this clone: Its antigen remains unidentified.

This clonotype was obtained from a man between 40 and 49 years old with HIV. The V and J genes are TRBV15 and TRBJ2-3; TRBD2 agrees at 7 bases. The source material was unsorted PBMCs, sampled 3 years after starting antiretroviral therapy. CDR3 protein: CATSTLAGLSTDTQYF. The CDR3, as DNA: TGTGCCACCAGTACCTTAGCGGGCCTTAGCACAGATACGCAGTATTTT.